This TCR beta chain appears in the sequencing data of a study of T cell changes during pregnancy in multiple sclerosis. Trimming stripped 7 bases from V and 5 bases from J, with 11 bases between. The CDR3 runs to 13 residues. Germline CDR1 MDHEN, CDR2 SYDVKM. Profiled with immunoSEQ multiplex PCR; TCRdb holds only in-frame clones, not every one. Of roughly 64,000 clones in the sample, under 95% were seen once. V and J are TRBV28 and TRBJ1-4; tentatively, D is TRBD1 (6 bases). Sequenced here: peripheral blood, sampled in the second trimester of pregnancy. The source of this sequence is a female donor with multiple sclerosis, enrolled in a pregnancy study. The CDR3 DNA is TGTGCCAGCACTCATAGGGGGAATGAAAAACTGTTTTTT. It specifies CASTHRGNEKLFF.